The 17 T cell receptor beta chains presented below share a single source sample, sequenced in a study of OX40 agonist ivuxolimab in advanced cancers. The protocol was immunoSEQ multiplex PCR, while the TCRdb copy is restricted to in-frame clones and leaves out a portion. The sample contains around 64,000 clones, roughly nine tenths of which appear only once. The sequencing here drew on CD4+ or CD8+ T cells sorted from blood, taken in a trial of the OX40 agonist ivuxolimab. Every receptor here comes from an adult with an advanced solid tumor such as melanoma, head and neck, liver or kidney cancer.

The chain combines TRBV7-2 with TRBJ2-7; D is tentatively TRBD1 or TRBD2 (7 bases each). The length of the CDR3 is 13 residues. Per the germline V gene, CDR1 is SGHTA and CDR2 is FQGNSA. The V gene lost 5 bases and the J gene lost 9 bases, with 17 bases spanning the gap. In DNA, the CDR3 is TGTGCCAGCAGCCCAGGGGGGGCCTGGGGGCAGTACTTC. It is translated as CASSPGGAWGQYF.

J is TRBJ2-2 and V is TRBV19; 9 bases agree with TRBD1. The CDR3 is 20 residues long. V dropped 1 base and J dropped 0; count of bases not matched to a gene: 12. Germline assignment: CDR1 LNHDA and CDR2 SQIVND (reference sequence). CDR3 in amino acids: CASSIAPGQGQLSNTGELFF. CDR3 coding DNA: TGTGCCAGTAGTATAGCGCCGGGACAGGGCCAGCTATCGAACACCGGGGAGCTGTTTTTT.

This chain connects TRBV5-4 to TRBJ2-5; unclear D gene. The CDR3 totals 14 residues. The V and J ends lost 0 bases and 2 bases respectively, with 8 bases between them. Germline V lookup: CDR1 SGHNT, CDR2 YYREEE (reference sequence). The CDR3 coding sequence is TGTGCCAGCAGCTTGGCCGGAAATCAAGAGACCCAGTACTTC. Amino acids: CASSLAGNQETQYF.

The V call is TRBV6-6, the J call TRBJ1-5; 7 positions agree with TRBD1. Unmatched junction bases numbered 9, after V lost 7 bases and J lost 0 bases. The V gene's germline CDR1 is MNHNY and CDR2 SVGAGI (reference sequence). The CDR3 contains 16 residues. The CDR3, as DNA: TGTGCCAGCATAGACAGGGTAGGGGTTAGCAATCAGCCCCAGCATTTT. It translates to CASIDRVGVSNQPQHF.

This rearrangement joins TRBV11-3 to TRBJ2-1, with TRBD2 identical over 11 bases. J lost 13 bases, V lost 3 bases, and 2 bases had no gene match. Per germline, CDR1 SGHNT and CDR2 YENEEA. The CDR3 runs to 12 residues. CDR3 region: CASSFSGGEQFF. CDR3 nucleotide sequence: TGTGCCAGCAGCTTTAGCGGGGGGGAACAGTTCTTC.

V and J are TRBV4-3 and TRBJ2-7, with D possibly matching TRBD2 (5 bases). CDR3 length: 14 amino acids. Germline CDR1 and CDR2: LGHNA and YSLEER. Trimming took off 1 base at V and 6 bases at J, with 13 bases between the two ends. The CDR3 protein is CASSQGETAGEQYF. As DNA, the CDR3 is TGCGCCAGCAGCCAAGGGGAGACGGCGGGCGAGCAGTACTTC.

This chain joins TRBV7-8 and TRBJ2-7; 9 positions agree with TRBD2. Unmatched junction bases numbered 5, after V lost 0 bases and J lost 5 bases. CDR3 length: 15 residues. Germline CDR1 and CDR2: SGHVS and FQNEAQ. The CDR3 DNA sequence: TGTGCCAGCAGCTTAGCGCGGGGGGGTCAGGACGAGCAGTACTTC. This encodes CASSLARGGQDEQYF.

The chain has TRBV14 and TRBJ2-3, with 8 nucleotides matching TRBD2. CDR3 length: 17 amino acids. V shed 4 bases, J shed 6 bases, and the junction held 15 bases outside the gene matches. CDR1 and CDR2 from the germline V gene are SGHDN and FVKESK. CDR3 in DNA: TGTGCCAGCAGCCCCCTGCGGGAGGCCTGGATAGAGGATACGCAGTATTTT. Its protein is CASSPLREAWIEDTQYF.

The chain is built from TRBV7-9 and TRBJ2-2, with TRBD1 matching 7 bases. V lost 5 bases, J lost 5 bases, and 5 bases stayed unmatched. The CDR3 has 14 residues. Germline V gene sequence: CDR1 SEHNR, CDR2 FQNEAQ (reference sequence). The CDR3 nucleotides are TGTGCCAGCAGCGTAACAGGGGAGACCGGGGAGCTGTTTTTT. It encodes CASSVTGETGELFF.

The CDR3, as DNA: TGTGCCAGCAGCTTAGGCAGCTTCATCTCCTACGAGCAGTACTTC. Protein sequence: CASSLGSFISYEQYF. This chain uses TRBV7-2 with TRBJ2-7, with D uncertain. This CDR3 contains 15 residues. V was cut by 1 base and J by 0 bases, with 10 bases left in between. Germline CDR1 is SGHTA and CDR2 is FQGNSA.

This rearrangement joins TRBV23-1 to TRBJ1-3; D remains ambiguous. TRBV23-1 is treated as an ORF (open reading frame) with a function not yet certain. V was shortened by 2 bases and J by 7 bases, with 12 bases between the two germline ends. The CDR3 loop spans 14 amino acids. The CDR3 spells CASSQTPAKNTIYF. CDR3 nucleotide sequence: TGCGCCAGCAGTCAAACCCCGGCGAAGAACACCATATATTTT.

This sequence joins TRBV12-5 and TRBJ2-3; D is perhaps TRBD1 (6 bases). Germline V gives CDR1 LGHNT, CDR2 FRNRAP. Trimming pared 7 bases from V and 3 bases from J, leaving 11 bases between. CDR3 size: 13 residues. The CDR3 DNA sequence: TGTGCTAGTGACCTAACAGGGACAGATACGCAGTATTTT. Translated: CASDLTGTDTQYF.

This chain connects TRBV7-2 to TRBJ2-7; 12 bases match TRBD2. Per germline, CDR1 SGHTA and CDR2 FQGNSA. CDR3 length: 16 residues. J lost 6 bases, V lost 4 bases, and 10 bases had no gene match. CDR3 nucleotides: TGTGCCAGCAGCTCGCTAGCGGGGGGGCCCGGATCCGAGCAGTACTTC. This sequence encodes CASSSLAGGPGSEQYF.

This clone is a singleton in its sample. This chain uses TRBV5-1 with TRBJ2-3; no definite D call. Germline V gives CDR1 SGHRS, CDR2 YFSETQ. This CDR3 is 17 amino acids long. The V end was cut by 1 base, the J end by 1 base, with 16 bases between. Here the CDR3 DNA reads TGCGCCAGCAGCTTGCGGTGGCCGGACCAAGGCACAGATACGCAGTATTTT. As protein: CASSLRWPDQGTDTQYF.

This rearrangement joins TRBV5-1 to TRBJ1-3; D remains ambiguous. The CDR3 has 15 residues. CDR1 SGHRS and CDR2 YFSETQ come from the germline V gene. The ends were cut back, 4 bases at V and 0 bases at J, with 11 bases in the middle. This CDR3 reads CASSTWPGSGNTIYF. The CDR3 nucleotides are TGCGCCAGCAGCACATGGCCTGGCTCTGGAAACACCATATATTTT.

This clone was seen just once. The rearrangement joins TRBV28 to TRBJ2-7; tentatively, D is TRBD1 (6 bases). The CDR3 spans 18 residues. In germline, CDR1 is MDHEN, CDR2 SYDVKM. Trimming left V 5 bases short and J 2 bases short, with 25 bases between. The CDR3 is CASSGPGTRRGGTYEQYF. CDR3 coding DNA: TGTGCCAGCAGTGGCCCCGGGACAAGGCGAGGGGGTACCTACGAGCAGTACTTC.

The rearrangement joins TRBV7-2 to TRBJ2-4; maybe TRBD1 (5 bases). Trimming stripped 6 bases from V and 1 base from J, with 22 bases between. Per the germline V gene, CDR1 is SGHTA and CDR2 is FQGNSA. The CDR3 loop spans 18 amino acids. The CDR3: CASSPKASSGLAKNIQYF. In DNA form, the CDR3 reads TGTGCCAGCAGTCCCAAGGCGTCGTCAGGGCTGGCCAAAAACATTCAGTACTTC.